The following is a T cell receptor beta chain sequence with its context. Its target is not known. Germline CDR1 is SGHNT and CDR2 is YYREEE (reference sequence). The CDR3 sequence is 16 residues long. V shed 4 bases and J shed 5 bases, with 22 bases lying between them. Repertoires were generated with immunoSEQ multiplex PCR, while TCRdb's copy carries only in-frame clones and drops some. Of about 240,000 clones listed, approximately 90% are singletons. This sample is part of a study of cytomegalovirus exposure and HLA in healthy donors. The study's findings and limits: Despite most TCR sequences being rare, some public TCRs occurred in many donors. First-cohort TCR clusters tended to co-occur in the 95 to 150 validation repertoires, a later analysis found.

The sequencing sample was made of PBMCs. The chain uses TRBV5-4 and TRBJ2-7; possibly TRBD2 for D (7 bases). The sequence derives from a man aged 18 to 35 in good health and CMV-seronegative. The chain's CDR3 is CASSPSLGGGFHEQYF. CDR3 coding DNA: TGTGCCAGCAGCCCTTCCTTGGGCGGGGGCTTCCACGAGCAGTACTTC.